The clone carrying this T cell receptor (beta chain) was seen a single time. The sample originates from a study of shared clonotypes between healthy human individuals. CDR1 and CDR2 (germline): MDHEN, SYDVKM. This CDR3 comprises 15 residues. V lost 6 bases and J lost 3, with 18 bases in between. The table came from immunoSEQ multiplex PCR; TCRdb's copy has only in-frame clones and leaves some out. The sample has roughly 410,000 clones, just over 95% seen once. The sequenced sample was memory CD8+ T cells sorted from blood. Described subset: CD45RO+ cells pooled with CCR7-negative TemRA cells. The clonotype originates from a man younger than 40 in good health. This chain joins TRBV28 and TRBJ2-7; D remains ambiguous. CDR3 residues: CASRSDTGSRYEQYF. The CDR3 DNA reads as TGTGCCAGCAGGTCAGACACGGGCAGCCGCTACGAGCAGTACTTC.